The 15 T cell receptor beta chains reported below all come from one sample, sequenced in a study of blood T cell repertoires in COVID-19. The assay was immunoSEQ multiplex PCR, and TCRdb's table has in-frame clones only and misses some. The repertoire has more than 250,000 clones, 70% to 90% of them found once; the top ten carry under 11%. Sequenced sample: PBMCs or T cells enriched from blood (not recorded which). Receptors originate from a woman in her late teens or twenties who had recovered from COVID-19.

The gene calls are TRBV5-4 and TRBJ1-1; TRBD1 might be the D (6 bases). CDR3 size: 15 residues. In germline, CDR1 is SGHNT, CDR2 YYREEE (reference sequence). The ends were cut back, 0 bases at V and 6 bases at J, with 15 bases in the middle. CDR3 nucleotide sequence: TGTGCCAGCAGCTTGGGGGGACAAGAAATCCCTGAAGCTTTCTTT. This sequence encodes CASSLGGQEIPEAFF. The whole variable domain, remainder taken from reference TRBV5-4 and TRBJ1-1, is ETGVTQSPTHLIKTRGQQVTLRCSSQSGHNTVSWYQQALGQGPQFIFQYYREEENGRGNFPPRFSGLQFPNYSSELNVNALELDDSALYLCASSLGGQEIPEAFFGQGTRLTVV.

This chain links TRBV6-5 with TRBJ2-3, with TRBD1 matching 7 bases. The CDR3 has 14 residues. V lost 5 bases to trimming and J lost 6 bases; unmatched junction nucleotides: 8. Germline V gives CDR1 MNHEY, CDR2 SVGAGI. The DNA of the CDR3 is TGTGCCAGCAGTACCGGGACAGCGTTTGATACGCAGTATTTT. Protein product: CASSTGTAFDTQYF.

V is TRBV25-1 and J is TRBJ1-2, with TRBD1 identical over 7 bases. From germline, CDR1 is MGHDK and CDR2 SYGVNS. The CDR3 covers 16 residues. The ends lost 3 bases at V and 4 bases at J; junction bases unmatched: 11. The CDR3 sequence is CASSDPTGKGFYGYTF. The CDR3 DNA follows: TGTGCCAGCAGTGACCCGACAGGGAAAGGTTTCTATGGCTACACCTTC.

The chain links TRBV30 to TRBJ1-4; D unclear. CDR1 GTSNPN and CDR2 SVGIG come from the germline V gene (reference sequence). This CDR3 contains 17 residues. V was trimmed by 5 bases and J by 4 bases, leaving 23 bases between them. The CDR3 sequence: CAWGDARSASLNEKLFF. The CDR3 DNA sequence: TGTGCCTGGGGTGATGCGCGGTCCGCTAGTCTTAATGAAAAACTGTTTTTT. The variable domain in full, completed from reference TRBV30 and TRBJ1-4, reads SQTIHQWPATLVQPVGSPLSLECTVEGTSNPNLYWYRQAAGRGLQLLFYSVGIGQISSEVPQNLSASRPQDRQFILSSKKLLLSDSGFYLCAWGDARSASLNEKLFFGSGTQLSVL.

This chain joins TRBV3-1 (or the pseudogene TRBV3-2) and TRBJ2-5; 7 positions match TRBD2. V lost 1 base to trimming and J lost 4 bases; unmatched junction nucleotides: 9. The CDR3 extends over 16 amino acids. Per germline, CDR1 LGHDT and CDR2 YNNKEL (reference sequence). In DNA form, the CDR3 reads TGTGCCAGCAGCCAAGGGCGGCGGGGGTGGGGAGAGACCCAGTACTTC. Its protein is CASSQGRRGWGETQYF.

V and J are TRBV4-2 and TRBJ2-2, with D possibly TRBD1 on 8 matching bases. Trimming left V 2 bases short and J 2 bases short, with 24 bases between. The CDR3 is 20 amino acids. Germline-derived CDR1 and CDR2 are LGHNA and YNFKEQ. CDR3 bases: TGTGCCAGCAGCCAACCCAGGGGGGGAAACAGGGGGTTCAACACCGGGGAGCTGTTTTTT. It encodes CASSQPRGGNRGFNTGELFF.

V usage is TRBV28 and J usage is TRBJ2-5, with a tentative D call TRBD1 (6 bases). Per the germline V gene, CDR1 is MDHEN and CDR2 is SYDVKM. V was clipped by 4 bases and J by 5 bases, with 17 bases between them. The CDR3 sequence is 15 residues long. For the CDR3, the DNA is TGTGCCAGCAGTTCGAATCAGGGGTGGGGGGAGACCCAGTACTTC. Translating it yields CASSSNQGWGETQYF.

V is TRBV27 and J is TRBJ2-7, with D unclear. Trimming took off 6 bases at V and 0 bases at J, with 6 bases between the two ends. Germline V gene data show CDR1 as MNHEY and CDR2 as SMNVEV (reference sequence). The CDR3 sequence is 12 residues long. The CDR3 here is CASSSGSYEQYF. CDR3 DNA sequence: TGTGCCAGCAGCTCCGGCTCCTACGAGCAGTACTTC.

The chain's CDR3 is CASRTGRNTEAFF. CDR3 nucleotides: TGTGCCAGCAGAACCGGGAGGAACACTGAAGCTTTCTTT. This chain connects TRBV12-3 or TRBV12-4 to TRBJ1-1, with D hard to call. V lost 6 bases, J lost 1 base, and 9 bases lay in between. The CDR3 spans 13 residues.

The chain links TRBV19 to TRBJ1-2; maybe TRBD1 (6 bases). The CDR3 has 14 amino acids. V dropped 6 bases and J dropped 6 bases, with 17 bases sitting between them. CDR1 and CDR2 (germline): LNHDA, SQIVND (reference sequence). CDR3 amino acids: CASRDFRGPNGYTF. Here the CDR3 DNA reads TGTGCCAGTAGAGACTTCAGGGGACCGAATGGCTACACCTTC.

The chain combines TRBV2 with TRBJ2-5, with TRBD2 matching 7 bases. The CDR3 covers 13 residues. Losses at the gene ends were 9 bases for V and 1 base for J; bases not matched to a gene: 5. Per germline, CDR1 SNHLY and CDR2 FYNNEI. CDR3 loop: CARRTGGQETQYF. CDR3 nucleotides: TGTGCCAGAAGAACGGGAGGCCAAGAGACCCAGTACTTC.

The chain links TRBV28 to TRBJ2-7; 8 nucleotides agree with TRBD2. The CDR3 runs to 16 residues. Germline CDR1 is MDHEN and CDR2 is SYDVKM. The trim removed 5 bases at V and 4 bases at J, leaving 13 bases unmatched. CDR3 in DNA: TGTGCCAGCAGTAACCCTCCGGGAGGGCCCTTTTACGAGCAGTACTTC. It specifies CASSNPPGGPFYEQYF.

The rearrangement joins TRBV18 to TRBJ2-3, with D uncertain. CDR1 is KGHSH, CDR2 LQKENI, per germline. The ends were cut back, 1 base at V and 0 bases at J, with 17 bases in the middle. The CDR3 consists of 18 residues. CDR3 coding DNA: TGTGCCAGCTCACCACGACTGCTTAATCCTTCTAGCACAGATACGCAGTATTTT. Its translation: CASSPRLLNPSSTDTQYF.

This clone was seen a handful of times. The chain joins TRBV15 to TRBJ2-6; no clear D gene. V shed 2 bases and J shed 0 bases, with 5 bases lying between them. This CDR3 is 15 amino acids long. The germline V gene encodes CDR1 LNHNV and CDR2 YYDKDF (reference sequence). Here the CDR3 DNA reads TGTGCCACCAGCAGACAGGTCTCTGGGGCCAACGTCCTGACTTTC. This translates into CATSRQVSGANVLTF.

The rearrangement uses TRBV7-2 and TRBJ2-3, with TRBD2 identical over 7 bases. Per the germline V gene, CDR1 is SGHTA and CDR2 is FQGNSA. The ends lost 8 bases at V and 2 bases at J; junction bases unmatched: 4. The CDR3 runs 13 residues. The CDR3 spells CASGGLYTDTQYF. The CDR3 nucleotides are TGTGCCAGCGGGGGACTATACACAGATACGCAGTATTTT.